This T cell receptor beta chain appears in the sequencing data of a study of shared clonotypes between healthy human individuals. Study-wide background: The study used three CD4 naive, three CD4 memory, two CD8 naive and one CD8 memory plate per donor.

The CDR3 runs 12 residues. V lost 7 bases, J lost 10 bases, and 16 bases lay in between. Germline V gene sequence: CDR1 SGHTA, CDR2 FQGNSA. CD45RA-negative memory and CD45RA+ naive subsets were split from the CD4+ cells. The assay was immunoSEQ multiplex PCR, and TCRdb's table has in-frame clones only and misses some. The data show 2,100,000 or so clones, approximately 96% seen once. J is TRBJ1-1 and V is TRBV7-2; D ambiguous. Sequencing was done on a sample of naive CD4+ T cells sorted from blood. Subset indicated: CD45RA+ positively selected. The TCR was taken from a man aged 18 to 29 in good health. The CDR3, as DNA: TGTGCCAGCACCCGAAGTTATTTCGTAGCTTTCTTT. This gives the protein CASTRSYFVAFF.